This T cell receptor beta chain is from a study of shared clonotypes between healthy human individuals. CDR3 size: 18 residues. Germline V gene data show CDR1 as SQVTM and CDR2 as ANQGSEA. V lost 1 base, J lost 0 bases, and 11 bases stayed unmatched. This clone was recorded a few times. Sequencing was performed with immunoSEQ multiplex PCR; in TCRdb, only in-frame clones are kept and a portion is missing. The sample shows about 710,000 clones, approximately 72% of them seen only once. Sequenced material: memory CD4+ T cells sorted from blood. As for subset: CD45RA-negative fraction. The chain has TRBV29-1 and TRBJ1-3; 8 nucleotides align to TRBD1. The receptor's source is a woman in her 30s in good health. CDR3 region: CSVEGTGRRDYSGNTIYF. CDR3 in DNA: TGCAGCGTTGAAGGGACAGGGCGCAGAGACTACTCTGGAAACACCATATATTTT.